This is a list of T cell receptor beta chains from one sample in a study of human T cells and chemical hapten exposure. A single record per CDR3 protein comes from TCRdb applying MiXCR to the RACE reads. The table includes about 130,000 distinct CDR3 sequences, approximately 8.3% detected once. The sequencing sample was made of whole blood. These receptors all stem from a male donor in good health. Some clones in this sample may be carry-over from other donors' samples. CDR3s include the opening cysteine and the closing phenylalanine or tryptophan. Fields, in order: V gene, D gene, clone size, J gene, CDR3 protein, CDR3 DNA. The D gene is left open where the match is weak. Size is stated for part of the rows, as once, few or many counts, or as a class when the clone is expanded.

TRBV10-3	TRBD1	many	TRBJ1-5	CAISESRDSPIAQHF	TGTGCCATCAGTGAGTCGCGGGACAGCCCCATCGCCCAGCATTTT
TRBV3-1	TRBD2	few	TRBJ2-7	CASSQDPAGGPFEYEQYF	TGTGCCAGCAGCCAAGATCCAGCGGGAGGGCCCTTTGAATACGAGCAGTACTTC
TRBV9	NA	NA	TRBJ1-1	CASSVAGSNTEAFF	TGTGCCAGCAGCGTAGCAGGCTCCAACACTGAAGCTTTCTTT
TRBV6-5	NA	NA	TRBJ1-3	CASSYEGSTGNTIYF	TGTGCCAGCAGTTACGAGGGTTCTACTGGAAACACCATATATTTT
TRBV7-9	NA	many	TRBJ2-6	CASSFTSGANVLTF	TGTGCCAGCAGCTTCACCTCTGGGGCCAACGTCCTGACTTTC
TRBV7-9	NA	few	TRBJ1-2	CASSSRDTVGNYGYTF	TGTGCCAGCAGTTCCCGGGACACCGTGGGCAACTATGGCTACACCTTC
TRBV7-2	NA	many	TRBJ2-7	CASSFLALYEQYF	TGTGCCAGCAGCTTCCTGGCCCTCTACGAGCAGTACTTC
TRBV2	TRBD1	few	TRBJ1-4	CASSDGTGADEKLFF	TGTGCCAGCAGTGACGGGACAGGGGCGGATGAAAAACTGTTTTTT
TRBV20-1	TRBD1	NA	TRBJ1-5	CSATTGANQPQHF	TGCAGTGCTACCACAGGGGCGAATCAGCCCCAGCATTTT
TRBV4-2	NA	NA	TRBJ1-5	CASSQERGLEPQHF	TGTGCCAGCAGCCAAGAACGGGGGCTTGAGCCCCAGCATTTT
TRBV7-9	TRBD2	few	TRBJ2-7	CASSDRTSGVLGYEQYF	TGTGCCAGCAGCGACCGGACTAGCGGGGTCCTCGGATACGAGCAGTACTTC
TRBV12-3/TRBV12-4	NA	NA	TRBJ1-6	CASTGPGSPLHF	TGTGCCAGCACCGGACCGGGTTCACCCCTCCACTTT
TRBV11-2	NA	NA	TRBJ2-7	CASSLVPGAEEQYF	TGTGCCAGCAGCTTAGTGCCGGGGGCGGAGGAGCAGTACTTC
TRBV11-2	TRBD1	many	TRBJ1-6	CASSRTAPGGAFNSPLHF	TGTGCCAGCAGCCGTACGGCCCCAGGGGGCGCGTTTAATTCACCCCTCCACTTT
TRBV7-8	NA	many	TRBJ2-1	CASSSRREFNEQFF	TGTGCCAGCAGCTCACGCCGGGAGTTTAATGAGCAGTTCTTC
TRBV20-1	TRBD2	few	TRBJ2-2	CSASSAVAGGPVGELFF	TGCAGTGCTAGTTCGGCGGTAGCGGGAGGGCCGGTCGGGGAGCTGTTTTTT
TRBV12-3/TRBV12-4	TRBD2	many	TRBJ2-3	CASSLGVASGSTDTQYF	TGTGCCAGCAGCCTAGGGGTGGCTAGCGGGTCTACAGATACGCAGTATTTT
TRBV20-1	TRBD1	NA	TRBJ1-6	CSTLLYRGQSPLHF	TGCAGTACTCTTCTATACAGGGGGCAATCACCCCTCCACTTT
TRBV5-1	TRBD2	few	TRBJ2-2	CASSLFTSGGPNTGELFF	TGCGCCAGCAGCTTGTTTACTAGCGGGGGCCCGAACACCGGGGAGCTGTTTTTT
TRBV4-1	TRBD1	NA	TRBJ1-5	CASSPEPGTGGSQPQHF	TGCGCCAGCAGCCCCGAACCCGGGACAGGGGGCTCTCAGCCCCAGCATTTT
TRBV4-1	NA	many	TRBJ1-2	CASSQGGVNGYTF	TGCGCCAGCAGCCAAGGGGGGGTCAATGGCTACACCTTC
TRBV20-1	TRBD2	NA	TRBJ2-1	CSARDVAGGYNKQFF	TGCAGTGCTAGAGATGTAGCGGGAGGGTACAATAAGCAGTTCTTC
TRBV4-1	NA	NA	TRBJ2-1	CASSQGWTYNEQFF	TGCGCCAGCAGCCAAGGTTGGACCTACAATGAGCAGTTCTTC
TRBV6-1	NA	few	TRBJ2-1	CASSERQQFF	TGTGCCAGCAGTGAAAGGCAGCAGTTCTTC
TRBV3-1	NA	NA	TRBJ2-7	CASRLLGGVEQYF	TGTGCCAGCAGGCTCCTAGGGGGGGTCGAGCAGTACTTC
TRBV6-5	NA	NA	TRBJ2-7	CASSYSRGSYEQYF	TGTGCCAGCAGTTACTCGCGGGGCTCCTACGAGCAGTACTTC
TRBV20-1	NA	many	TRBJ1-2	CSARYPVANYGYTF	TGCAGTGCTAGATATCCAGTAGCTAACTATGGCTACACCTTC
TRBV25-1	TRBD1	NA	TRBJ1-2	CASSEDGQAYGYTF	TGTGCCAGCAGTGAGGACGGACAGGCCTATGGCTACACCTTC
TRBV25-1	NA	few	TRBJ1-1	CASSRPGDTEAFF	TGTGCCAGCAGCCGCCCAGGGGACACTGAAGCTTTCTTT
TRBV7-9	TRBD1	NA	TRBJ2-2	CASSERQGRTTGELFF	TGTGCCAGCAGCGAACGACAGGGACGAACGACCGGGGAGCTGTTTTTT
TRBV7-2	NA	NA	TRBJ2-5	CASSLAFQSETQYF	TGTGCCAGCAGCTTAGCTTTCCAGTCAGAGACCCAGTACTTC
TRBV3-1	NA	NA	TRBJ2-3	CASSQVPGNTQYF	TGTGCCAGCAGCCAAGTCCCTGGAAATACGCAGTATTTT
TRBV29-1	NA	few	TRBJ1-1	CSVAELYTNTEAFF	TGCAGCGTTGCAGAGCTTTACACGAACACTGAAGCTTTCTTT
TRBV12-3/TRBV12-4	NA	NA	TRBJ2-1	CASSPDSSYNEQFF	TGTGCCAGCAGTCCAGACAGCTCCTACAATGAGCAGTTCTTC
TRBV29-1	TRBD1	many	TRBJ2-1	CSVEGTGRTEQFF	TGCAGCGTTGAGGGGACAGGGAGGACTGAGCAGTTCTTC
TRBV20-1	NA	few	TRBJ2-2	CSASTSAGELFF	TGCAGTGCCTCGACTAGTGCCGGGGAGCTGTTTTTT
TRBV3-1	NA	few	TRBJ2-5	CASSQDGETQYF	TGTGCCAGCAGCCAAGATGGAGAGACCCAGTACTTC
TRBV7-9	NA	few	TRBJ1-5	CASSPGGGQHQPQHF	TGTGCCAGCAGCCCCGGGGGCGGACAACATCAGCCCCAGCATTTT
TRBV3-1	TRBD1	NA	TRBJ2-7	CASSHGPRGTGDSYEQYF	TGTGCCAGCAGCCACGGACCCAGAGGGACAGGGGATTCCTACGAGCAGTACTTC
TRBV5-1	TRBD1	NA	TRBJ1-1	CASSSPGQGGTEAFF	TGCGCCAGCAGCTCTCCGGGACAGGGAGGCACTGAAGCTTTCTTT
TRBV7-3	TRBD1	many	TRBJ1-6	CASSSGQSYNSPLHF	TGTGCCAGCAGCTCGGGACAGTCTTATAATTCACCCCTCCACTTT
TRBV12-3/TRBV12-4	NA	few	TRBJ2-7	CASSLGTTEQYF	TGTGCCAGCAGTTTAGGTACAACCGAGCAGTACTTC
TRBV5-1	NA	many	TRBJ1-2	CASSTGLTENGYTF	TGCGCCAGCAGCACGGGACTTACAGAGAATGGCTACACCTTC
TRBV20-1	TRBD1	NA	TRBJ2-7	CSARDTGRGPHEQYF	TGCAGTGCTAGAGATACTGGCAGGGGGCCCCACGAGCAGTACTTC
TRBV2	NA	NA	TRBJ2-1	CATLGAGDRNEQFF	TGTGCCACCCTAGGCGCAGGGGACCGCAATGAGCAGTTCTTC
TRBV2	TRBD1	few	TRBJ2-3	CASRDRAKDTQYF	TGTGCCAGCAGGGACAGGGCGAAAGATACGCAGTATTTT
TRBV20-1	NA	few	TRBJ2-7	CSARAEDSYEQYF	TGCAGTGCTAGAGCGGAGGACTCCTACGAGCAGTACTTC